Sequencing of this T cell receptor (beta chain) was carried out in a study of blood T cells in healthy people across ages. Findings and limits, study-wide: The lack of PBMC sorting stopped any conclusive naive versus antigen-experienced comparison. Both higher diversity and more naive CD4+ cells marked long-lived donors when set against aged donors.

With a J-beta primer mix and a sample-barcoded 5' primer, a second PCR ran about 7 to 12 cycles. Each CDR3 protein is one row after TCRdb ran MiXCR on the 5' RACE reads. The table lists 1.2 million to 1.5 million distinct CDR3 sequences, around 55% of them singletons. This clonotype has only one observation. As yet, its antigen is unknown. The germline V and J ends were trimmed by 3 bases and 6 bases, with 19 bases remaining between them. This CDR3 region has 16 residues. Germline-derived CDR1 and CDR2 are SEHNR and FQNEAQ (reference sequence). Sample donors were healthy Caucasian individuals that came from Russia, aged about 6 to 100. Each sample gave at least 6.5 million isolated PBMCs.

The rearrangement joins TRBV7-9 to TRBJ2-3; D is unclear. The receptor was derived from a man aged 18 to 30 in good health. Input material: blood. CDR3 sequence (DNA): TGTGCCAGCAGCTTCAGTTTGGACGGCGAGTCGGATACGCAGTATTTT. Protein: CASSFSLDGESDTQYF.